A selection of T cell receptor beta chains follows, all from one sample in a study of monozygotic twins with inflammatory bowel disease. TCRdb re-called the 5' RACE reads and gives one entry per CDR3 protein, without DNA. This table lists a few hundred thousand distinct CDR3 sequences. Sequenced material: blood. The source is a human donor with ulcerative colitis or Crohn's disease, or a healthy co-twin of an affected twin (not recorded which). CDR3s include the opening cysteine and the closing phenylalanine or tryptophan.

TRBV4-2	TRBJ2-4	CASSQGQGTNIRYF
TRBV25-1	TRBJ2-3	CASSAGSDTQYF
TRBV4-1	TRBJ2-4	CASSQVGFIAKNMQYF
TRBV6-1	TRBJ1-2	CASRPSANYGYTF
TRBV5-1	TRBJ1-4	CASRRGQGATNEKLFF
TRBV25-1	TRBJ2-1	CASSEAPVGEQFF
TRBV28	TRBJ2-5	CASSAGTSVLETQYF
TRBV27	TRBJ1-2	CASSIRGATNYGYTF
TRBV25-1	TRBJ2-1	CASRSSSFRGEQFF
TRBV30	TRBJ1-4	CAWAAGTGVEKLFF
TRBV4-3	TRBJ2-5	CASSRGGQQETQYF
TRBV6-4	TRBJ2-3	CASSPWGGKILDIHF
TRBV7-3	TRBJ2-1	CASSRQGGNEQFF
TRBV6-1	TRBJ1-1	CASSRTGLWGTEAFF
TRBV4-1	TRBJ2-5	CASSQVGRGGETQYF
TRBV20-1	TRBJ1-1	CSARSPAGSIGTEAFF
TRBV5-1	TRBJ2-7	CASNPTGSSYEQYF
TRBV23-1	TRBJ2-7	CASSPQWCRGAYEQYF
TRBV5-1	TRBJ2-7	CASSLGGLLEQYF
TRBV5-4	TRBJ2-1	CASSLAGAGGANEQFF
TRBV19	TRBJ2-1	CASSIIGTGDNEQFF
TRBV18	TRBJ1-2	CASSPVEGSNYGYIF
TRBV5-1	TRBJ2-5	CASQRGGLQETQYF
TRBV4-1	TRBJ1-6	CASSQVGVTDHLHF
TRBV27	TRBJ2-2	CASSLDTSSPGELFF
TRBV13	TRBJ2-5	CASSFRGRRRGETQYF
TRBV3-1	TRBJ2-1	CASSQEGTSGGSYNEQFF
TRBV7-9	TRBJ1-6	CASSLVLVRDYNSPLHF
TRBV4-3	TRBJ2-6	CASSQEHPGGRANVLTF
TRBV18	TRBJ2-1	CASSPWDRVDNEQFF
TRBV5-1	TRBJ2-1	CASSLNLYSGTGIIEQFF
TRBV20-1	TRBJ1-5	CSARVGQGNQPQHF
TRBV12-3/TRBV12-4	TRBJ2-1	CASSLARLAGGYNEQFF
TRBV10-3	TRBJ2-6	CAIREGGANVLTF
TRBV7-3	TRBJ2-5	CASSLMGTGTETQYF
TRBV18	TRBJ2-1	CASSSTSGVRYNEQFF